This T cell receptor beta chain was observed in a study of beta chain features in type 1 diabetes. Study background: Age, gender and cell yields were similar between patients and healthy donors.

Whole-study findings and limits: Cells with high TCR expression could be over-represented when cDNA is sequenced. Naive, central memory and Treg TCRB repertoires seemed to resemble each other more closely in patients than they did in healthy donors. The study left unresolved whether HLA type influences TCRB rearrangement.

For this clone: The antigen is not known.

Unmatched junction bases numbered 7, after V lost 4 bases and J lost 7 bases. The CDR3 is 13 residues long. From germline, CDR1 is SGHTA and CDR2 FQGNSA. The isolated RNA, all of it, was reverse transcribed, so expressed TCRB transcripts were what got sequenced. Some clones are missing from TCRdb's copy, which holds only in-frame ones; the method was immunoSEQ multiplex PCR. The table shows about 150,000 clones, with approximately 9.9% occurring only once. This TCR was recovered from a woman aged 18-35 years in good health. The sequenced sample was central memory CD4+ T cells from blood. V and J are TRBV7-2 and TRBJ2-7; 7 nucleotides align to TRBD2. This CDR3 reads CASSSKAGGEQYF. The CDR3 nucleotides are TGTGCCAGCAGCTCTAAGGCCGGGGGGGAGCAGTACTTC.